This T cell receptor beta chain came from a study of cytomegalovirus exposure and HLA in healthy donors. Study findings and constraints: The authors later linked a missense DCLRE1C variant to TCR beta V- and J-gene trimming.

Notes on this clone: No antigen is known for it.

V was cut by 4 bases and J by 4 bases, with 9 bases left in between. The germline gives CDR1 SGHDT, CDR2 YYEEEE. The CDR3 has 14 residues. Both 60 Vbeta primers and 13 Jbeta primers went into the PCR. The repertoire was sequenced with immunoSEQ multiplex PCR; TCRdb's copy has only in-frame clones and lacks some. This sample has 200,000 or so clones, with approximately 80% found just once. The sequence was obtained from a boy younger than 10 in good health and CMV-seronegative. The sequenced material came from PBMCs. The V gene is TRBV5-6, the J gene TRBJ1-6, with D hard to call. This CDR3 is CASSPRLYNSPLHF. DNA for the CDR3: TGTGCCAGCAGCCCACGGTTATATAATTCACCCCTCCACTTT. Using reference TRBV5-6 and TRBJ1-6 for the parts outside the CDR3, the full variable domain is DAGVTQSPTHLIKTRGQQVTLRCSPKSGHDTVSWYQQALGQGPQFIFQYYEEEERQRGNFPDRFSGHQFPNYSSELNVNALLLGDSALYLCASSPRLYNSPLHFGNGTRLTVT.